Presented here are 25 T cell receptor beta chains from one specimen sequenced in a study of cytomegalovirus exposure and HLA in healthy donors. PCR involved 60 Vbeta and 13 Jbeta primers. Assay used: immunoSEQ multiplex PCR; TCRdb lists only in-frame clones, some missing. This sample has some 200,000 clones, with roughly 8.7% found just once. Input material: PBMCs. Source of these receptors: a woman aged 30 to 39 in good health and CMV-seropositive.

The chain has TRBV5-1 and TRBJ2-3; 7 bases are shared with TRBD1. V lost 4 bases, J lost 6 bases, and 11 bases stayed unmatched. The CDR3 spans 15 residues. Germline CDR1 reads SGHRS; CDR2 reads YFSETQ. This CDR3 reads CASSRDTGVTDTQYF. In DNA, the CDR3 is TGCGCCAGCAGCCGGGATACAGGGGTCACCGATACGCAGTATTTT.

There are a few counts of this clone. The chain links TRBV6-6 to TRBJ2-5, with TRBD2 matching 11 bases. This CDR3 region has 16 residues. CDR1 is MNHNY and CDR2 is SVGAGI in the germline V gene (reference sequence). The J segment lost 4 bases and the V segment lost 10 bases, leaving 14 bases of the junction unmatched. CDR3 protein: CATTFGLAGGGETQYF. The CDR3 bases are TGTGCCACCACTTTCGGGCTAGCGGGAGGAGGAGAGACCCAGTACTTC.

The sample holds a few counts of this clone. This chain links TRBV9 with TRBJ2-3, with a tentative D call TRBD2 (6 bases). Between the trimmed V and J ends, which lost 2 bases and 2 bases, there was a span of 24 bases. Germline V gene data show CDR1 as SGDLS and CDR2 as YYNGEE. This CDR3 contains 19 residues. Written as DNA, the CDR3 is TGTGCCAGCAGCGTTGGGGTGATGGCTAGCGCATCATACACAGATACGCAGTATTTT. This sequence encodes CASSVGVMASASYTDTQYF. The variable domain in full, with the rest retrieved from reference TRBV9 and TRBJ2-3, is DSGVTQTPKHLITATGQRVTLRCSPRSGDLSVYWYQQSLDQGLQFLIQYYNGEERAKGNILERFSAQQFPDLHSELNLSSLELGDSALYFCASSVGVMASASYTDTQYFGPGTRLTVL.

This clone was counted a few times. The V and J genes are TRBV9 and TRBJ2-5; TRBD2 matches at 7 bases. Trimming cost V 4 bases and J 5 bases; bases outside gene matches: 8. The CDR3 sequence is 14 residues long. Per germline, CDR1 SGDLS and CDR2 YYNGEE. CDR3 loop: CASSWGWGGETQYF. The CDR3 region has the DNA TGTGCCAGCAGCTGGGGGTGGGGAGGGGAGACCCAGTACTTC.

The chain recombines TRBV2 with TRBJ1-3; D may be TRBD1 (6 bases). CDR1 and CDR2 (germline): SNHLY, FYNNEI. CDR3 length equals 14 residues. The V end lost 5 bases, the J end lost 9 bases, and 17 bases lay between the germline ends. CDR3 DNA sequence: TGTGCCAGCAGTTTGAGGGGGACCCTTTCCACCATATATTTT. It translates to CASSLRGTLSTIYF.

This clone was picked up a small number of times. The chain uses TRBV6-5 and TRBJ2-7; 10 nucleotides agree with TRBD2. This CDR3 is built from 15 residues. Germline CDR1 MNHEY, CDR2 SVGAGI. The V gene end was trimmed by 7 bases and the J gene end by 4 bases; junction bases not matched to a gene: 10. The chain's CDR3 is CASTTVSGRAYEQYF. CDR3 nucleotides: TGTGCCAGCACCACGGTGAGCGGGAGGGCTTACGAGCAGTACTTC.

This chain's CDR3 is CASSFWTGEETQYF. CDR3 in DNA: TGTGCCAGCAGCTTTTGGACAGGGGAAGAGACCCAGTACTTC. V is TRBV5-4 and J is TRBJ2-5; 9 bases match TRBD1. From germline, CDR1 is SGHNT and CDR2 YYREEE (reference sequence). The CDR3 contains 14 residues. The V segment lost 2 bases and the J segment 3 bases; nucleotides outside the gene matches: 2.

This clone was recorded only once. The chain has TRBV5-4 and TRBJ2-3; tentative D call: TRBD2 (7 bases). Between the trimmed V and J ends, which lost 4 bases and 3 bases, there was a span of 12 bases. The CDR3 has 14 amino acids. Germline lookup yields CDR1 SGHNT and CDR2 YYREEE (reference sequence). In DNA form, the CDR3 reads TGTGCCAGCAGCAGGGGGGGAGTGACAGATACGCAGTATTTT. The encoded protein is CASSRGGVTDTQYF.

The chain couples TRBV6-1 to TRBJ2-1; TRBD1 is a possible D gene (6 bases). Germline CDR1 is MNHNS and CDR2 is SASEGT. The ends were cut back, 4 bases at V and 7 bases at J, with 17 bases in the middle. This CDR3 region has 15 residues. In DNA, the CDR3 is TGTGCCAGCAGTGTAACAGGGTCCGAGGGTAATGAGCAGTTCTTC. As protein: CASSVTGSEGNEQFF.

This clone was observed a few times. The V gene is TRBV30, the J gene TRBJ1-6, with D unresolved. V gave up 3 bases and J gave up 7 bases, with 10 bases separating them. Germline V CDR1 and CDR2: GTSNPN, SVGIG (reference sequence). The CDR3 is made up of 13 amino acids. CDR3 bases: TGTGCCTGGAGCGGAGTTCTCAATTCACCCCTCCACTTT. It encodes CAWSGVLNSPLHF.

The chain combines TRBV5-1 with TRBJ2-5; TRBD2 agrees at 12 bases. Germline V gene lookup returns CDR1 SGHRS and CDR2 YFSETQ. V was pared by 5 bases and J by 5 bases, with 22 bases of the junction left unmatched. This CDR3 comprises 20 residues. CDR3 loop: CASSFLARTSGIGGGETQYF. CDR3 coding DNA: TGCGCCAGCAGTTTTCTCGCCCGGACTAGCGGGATTGGGGGAGGGGAGACCCAGTACTTC.

This clone showed up just a few times. The chain employs TRBV7-6 and TRBJ2-7; 9 bases map to TRBD1. The V segment lost 5 bases and the J segment 1 base; nucleotides outside the gene matches: 6. This CDR3 has 15 residues. Germline values: CDR1 SGHVS, CDR2 FNYEAQ. The CDR3 sequence: CASSPGTGLSYEQYF. CDR3 nucleotide sequence: TGTGCCAGCAGCCCCGGGACAGGGTTGTCCTACGAGCAGTACTTC.

This rearrangement joins TRBV5-6 to TRBJ1-1, with 7 positions matching TRBD1. This CDR3 region has 16 residues. With 4 bases clipped from V and 0 bases from J, the junction kept 9 bases outside the gene matches. CDR1 and CDR2 (germline): SGHDT, YYEEEE. CDR3 protein: CASSRFPGQMNTEAFF. CDR3 DNA: TGTGCCAGCAGCCGGTTTCCGGGACAGATGAACACTGAAGCTTTCTTT.

This clone has just a few counts. The chain employs TRBV2 and TRBJ2-7; 15 bases match TRBD2. Germline trimming cut 6 bases from V and 5 bases from J; bases unmatched to any gene: 5. The CDR3 covers 15 residues. Germline V gene data show CDR1 as SNHLY and CDR2 as FYNNEI. The chain's CDR3 is CASRGTSGRNHEQYF. The CDR3 bases are TGTGCCAGCAGGGGGACTAGCGGGAGGAACCACGAGCAGTACTTC.

J is TRBJ2-7 and V is TRBV7-8; 10 bases line up with TRBD2. The V gene end was trimmed by 6 bases and the J gene end by 3 bases; junction bases not matched to a gene: 8. Germline assignment: CDR1 SGHVS and CDR2 FQNEAQ. This CDR3 has 15 amino acids. Here the CDR3 DNA reads TGTGCCAGCAGATTCTCACTAGCGGGAAACTACGAGCAGTACTTC. Translated: CASRFSLAGNYEQYF.

This clone has only a few counts. This chain joins TRBV7-2 and TRBJ2-3, with 7 bases matching TRBD2. The CDR3 spans 16 residues. V lost 1 base to trimming and J lost 2 bases; unmatched junction nucleotides: 6. CDR1 and CDR2 from the germline V gene are SGHTA and FQGNSA. The CDR3 sequence: CASSLGRGGNTDTQYF. DNA for the CDR3: TGTGCCAGCAGCTTAGGGAGGGGAGGGAACACAGATACGCAGTATTTT.

This clone was recorded a few times. The chain uses TRBV20-1 and TRBJ2-1, with no clear D. This CDR3 has 11 residues. Germline values: CDR1 DFQATT, CDR2 SNEGSKA (reference sequence). With 6 bases removed from V and 3 bases from J, the gap between germline ends came to 6 bases. The CDR3 region has the DNA TGCAGTGCGGTTAGCTACAATGAGCAGTTCTTC. This encodes CSAVSYNEQFF.

The rearrangement uses TRBV29-1 and TRBJ1-3; D might be TRBD1 (5 bases). Germline values: CDR1 SQVTM, CDR2 ANQGSEA. This CDR3 spans 15 amino acids. Trimming shortened V by 6 bases and J by 0 bases, and 15 bases separated the two germline ends. Written as DNA, the CDR3 is TGCAGCGTCACGACAGAAATGATCTCTGGAAACACCATATATTTT. It codes for CSVTTEMISGNTIYF.

The chain carries TRBV6-5 and TRBJ2-5; TRBD2 matches at 7 bases. CDR1 is MNHEY and CDR2 is SVGAGI in the germline V gene. V lost 8 bases and J lost 2; bases outside the gene matches: 11. CDR3 length: 15 residues. The CDR3 coding sequence is TGTGCCAGCCGATGGGGGGTGGGACTACAAGAGACCCAGTACTTC. Translated: CASRWGVGLQETQYF.

This clone came up a few times. The chain combines TRBV30 with TRBJ1-1; tentative D call: TRBD1 (5 bases). V lost 8 bases and J lost 11, with 18 bases in between. Germline lookup yields CDR1 GTSNPN and CDR2 SVGIG (reference sequence). The CDR3 is 11 residues long. The CDR3, as DNA: TGTGCCGTGGGATTCGGGGGGAGCGCTTTCTTT. As protein: CAVGFGGSAFF.

This clone was found a few times. V usage is TRBV7-2 and J usage is TRBJ1-2; D might be TRBD1 (6 bases). Trimming shortened V by 5 bases and J by 3 bases, and 13 bases separated the two germline ends. CDR1 SGHTA and CDR2 FQGNSA come from the germline V gene. This CDR3 contains 14 residues. This CDR3 is CASSLQGGYYGYTF. The CDR3 bases are TGTGCCAGCAGCCTACAAGGGGGATACTATGGCTACACCTTC.

The DNA of the CDR3 is TGTGCCAGCAGCCGTACAGGGGGTGAAGGAAACACCATATATTTT. Translated: CASSRTGGEGNTIYF. V gene TRBV14 combines with J gene TRBJ1-3, with 8 bases matching TRBD1. V gave up 4 bases and J gave up 4 bases; unmatched junction bases: 6. Germline V gene lookup returns CDR1 SGHDN and CDR2 FVKESK. The length of the CDR3 is 15 residues.

This sequence joins TRBV9 and TRBJ1-2, with 7 bases fitting TRBD1. Losses at the gene ends were 4 bases for V and 5 bases for J; bases not matched to a gene: 23. There are 19 residues in the CDR3. CDR1 and CDR2 (germline): SGDLS, YYNGEE. This CDR3 reads CASSSELGQRTSAGYGYTF. Written as DNA, the CDR3 is TGTGCCAGCAGCTCGGAGCTGGGACAGAGGACATCCGCCGGGTATGGCTACACCTTC.

This clone was counted between two and nine times. This chain links TRBV2 with TRBJ1-5; 8 positions agree with TRBD1. The junction had 7 bases not matched to a gene; V was cut back by 5 bases and J by 7 bases. The CDR3 sequence is 14 residues long. In germline, CDR1 is SNHLY, CDR2 FYNNEI. CDR3 DNA: TGTGCCAGCAGTTCGGACAGGGTTGCACAGCCCCAGCATTTT. It encodes CASSSDRVAQPQHF.

This clone occurred a few times. V is TRBV30 and J is TRBJ2-5; possible D gene TRBD1, 6 bases. Germline V gives CDR1 GTSNPN, CDR2 SVGIG (reference sequence). V dropped 7 bases and J dropped 6 bases, with 12 bases sitting between them. The CDR3 is 11 amino acids. CDR3 in DNA: TGTGCCTCACAGGGAAGGAAGACCCAGTACTTC. Translation: CASQGRKTQYF. The full variable domain, with the rest looked up from reference TRBV30 and TRBJ2-5, is SQTIHQWPATLVQPVGSPLSLECTVEGTSNPNLYWYRQAAGRGLQLLFYSVGIGQISSEVPQNLSASRPQDRQFILSSKKLLLSDSGFYLCASQGRKTQYFGPGTRLLVL.